This T cell receptor beta chain was sequenced for a study of CD4 T cells in relation to SARS-CoV-2 and coronaviruses. Background on the study: Negative control cultures got HIV-1 Nef peptides or no peptide.

Study-level points and caveats: Crossreactivity was assessed only for spike protein, not other viral proteins. Monoreactive clones expanded significantly more to SARS-CoV-2 than crossreactive clones did.

The repertoire was sequenced with immunoSEQ multiplex PCR; TCRdb's copy has only in-frame clones and lacks some. This sample has about 23,000 clones, with around 80% found just once. Unexposed donor CD4+ T cells date from about 2011-2018, before the COVID-19 pandemic. After 10 to 11 days of culture, CD4+ T cells were isolated. As cell numbers allowed, unexposed-donor CD4+ T cells faced SARS-CoV-2 S/N and four cold-coronavirus spikes. Trimming took off 1 base at V and 8 bases at J, with 16 bases between the two ends. The germline V gene encodes CDR1 SGHTA and CDR2 FQGNSA. CDR3 length: 15 amino acids. Comment on this clone: Its antigen is unidentified.

Material for sequencing was CD4+ T cells from PBMCs, cultured in vitro. This TCR derives from a human donor in good health. The chain has TRBV7-2 and TRBJ2-3, with D possibly called TRBD1 or TRBD2 (5 bases each). The CDR3 is CASSLDGLVGGTQYF. The CDR3 region has the DNA TGTGCCAGCAGCTTAGACGGGCTTGTTGGGGGTACGCAGTATTTT.